This T cell receptor (beta chain) was obtained from a study of T-cell memory formation after mild COVID-19. TCRdb reprocessed the 5' RACE reads with MiXCR, giving one entry per CDR3 protein. The sample comprises more than 300,000 distinct CDR3 sequences, 20% of which are singletons, and 21% rests with the top ten. The length of the CDR3 is 15 residues. V gave up 5 bases and J gave up 6 bases; unmatched junction bases: 5. Germline-derived CDR1 and CDR2 are SGDLS and YYNGEE. V is TRBV9 and J is TRBJ2-3, with 14 bases identical to TRBD2. The sequencing sample was made of PBMCs or a T cell subset sorted from them (not recorded which). The receptor comes from a man between 18 and 29 years old who had mild COVID-19 (a few samples of this study predate the infection). Cell type and time point are not known. CDR3 region: CASSPRTSGGDTQYF. CDR3 in DNA: TGTGCCAGCAGTCCCAGGACTAGCGGGGGGGATACGCAGTATTTT.